This note documents a single TCR beta chain sequence. Regarding donors, all were healthy bone marrow donors. The data stem from a study of cytomegalovirus exposure and HLA in healthy donors. Researchers ran the PCR with 60 Vbeta and 13 Jbeta primers. Generated by immunoSEQ multiplex PCR, the TCRdb table keeps only in-frame clones and is missing some. Here the sample spans more than 200,000 clones, roughly 80% being singletons. Germline V gene data show CDR1 as SGHRS and CDR2 as YFSETQ. The CDR3 spans 16 residues. J was trimmed by 3 bases and V by 2 bases; bases with no gene match: 8. The V call is TRBV5-1, the J call TRBJ1-1; 9 bases map to TRBD1. Sequenced: PBMCs. This sequence was found in a girl between 5 and 17 years old in good health and CMV-seronegative. CDR3 amino acids: CASSLRDRDYHTEAFF. The DNA of the CDR3 is TGCGCCAGCAGCTTAAGGGACAGGGACTACCACACTGAAGCTTTCTTT.